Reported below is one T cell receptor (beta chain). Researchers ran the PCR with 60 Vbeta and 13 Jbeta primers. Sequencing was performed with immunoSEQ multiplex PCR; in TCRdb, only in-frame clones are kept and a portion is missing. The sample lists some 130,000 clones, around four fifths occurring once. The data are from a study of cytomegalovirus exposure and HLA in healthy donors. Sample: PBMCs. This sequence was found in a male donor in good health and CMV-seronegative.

This CDR3 reads CASSSSGQGYWTYNSPLHF. The CDR3 coding sequence is TGTGCCAGCAGCTCATCCGGACAGGGCTACTGGACCTATAATTCACCCCTCCACTTT. The chain has TRBV7-9 and TRBJ1-6, with TRBD1 matching over 8 bases. The CDR3 is made up of 19 amino acids. The germline CDR1 and CDR2 sequences are SEHNR and FQNEAQ (reference sequence). V gave up 4 bases and J gave up 2 bases; unmatched junction bases: 13.